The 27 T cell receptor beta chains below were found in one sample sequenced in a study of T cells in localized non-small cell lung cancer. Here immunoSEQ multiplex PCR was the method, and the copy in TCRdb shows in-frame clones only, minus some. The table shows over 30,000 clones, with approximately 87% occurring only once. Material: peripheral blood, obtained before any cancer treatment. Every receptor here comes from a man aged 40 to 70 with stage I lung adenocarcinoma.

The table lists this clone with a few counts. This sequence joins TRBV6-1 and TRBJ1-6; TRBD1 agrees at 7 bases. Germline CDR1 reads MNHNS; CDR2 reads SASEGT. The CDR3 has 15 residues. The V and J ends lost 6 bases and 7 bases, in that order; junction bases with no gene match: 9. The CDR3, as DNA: TGTGCCAGCAGGATGACGACAGGGAGAAATTCACCCCTCCACTTT. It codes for CASRMTTGRNSPLHF.

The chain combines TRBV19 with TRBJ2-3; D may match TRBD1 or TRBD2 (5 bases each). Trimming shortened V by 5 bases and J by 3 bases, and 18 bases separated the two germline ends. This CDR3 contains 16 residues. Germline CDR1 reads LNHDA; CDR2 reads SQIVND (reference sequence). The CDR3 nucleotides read TGTGCCAGTAGTGCCTCAGCAGGGCGGGTTACAGATACGCAGTATTTT. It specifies CASSASAGRVTDTQYF.

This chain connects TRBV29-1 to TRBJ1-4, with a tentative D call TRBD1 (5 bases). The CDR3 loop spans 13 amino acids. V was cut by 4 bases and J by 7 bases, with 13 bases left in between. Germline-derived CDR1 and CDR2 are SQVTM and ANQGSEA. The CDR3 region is CSVVDSGAEKLFF. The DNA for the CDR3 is TGCAGCGTTGTTGACAGCGGCGCTGAAAAACTGTTTTTT.

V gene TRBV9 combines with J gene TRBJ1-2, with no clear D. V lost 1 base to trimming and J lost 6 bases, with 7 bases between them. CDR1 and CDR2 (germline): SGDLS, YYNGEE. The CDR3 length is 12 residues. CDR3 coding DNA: TGTGCCAGCAGCGTATTAAGGGATGGCTACACCTTC. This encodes CASSVLRDGYTF.

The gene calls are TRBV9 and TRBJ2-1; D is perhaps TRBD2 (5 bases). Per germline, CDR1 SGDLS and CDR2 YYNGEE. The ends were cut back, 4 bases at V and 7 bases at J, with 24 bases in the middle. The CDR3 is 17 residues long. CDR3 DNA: TGTGCCAGCAGCCCACGAGATCCGGGTCAAAGAGGGAATGAGCAGTTCTTC. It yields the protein CASSPRDPGQRGNEQFF.

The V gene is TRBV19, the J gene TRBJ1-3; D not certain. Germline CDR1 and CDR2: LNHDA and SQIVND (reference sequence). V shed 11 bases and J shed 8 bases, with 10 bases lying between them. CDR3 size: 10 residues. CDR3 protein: CAGGGDTIYF. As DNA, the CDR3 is TGTGCCGGCGGCGGGGACACCATATATTTT.

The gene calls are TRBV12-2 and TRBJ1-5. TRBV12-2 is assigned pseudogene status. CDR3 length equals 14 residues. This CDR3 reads CASRLRESNQPQHF. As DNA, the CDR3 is TGTGCAAGTCGCTTGAGGGAGAGCAATCAGCCCCAGCATTTT.

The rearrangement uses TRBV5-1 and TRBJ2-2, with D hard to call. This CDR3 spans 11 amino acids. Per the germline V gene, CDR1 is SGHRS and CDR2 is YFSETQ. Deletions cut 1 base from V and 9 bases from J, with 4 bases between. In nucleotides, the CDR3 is TGCGCCAGCAGCTTGTCTTGGGAGCTGTTTTTT. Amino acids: CASSLSWELFF.

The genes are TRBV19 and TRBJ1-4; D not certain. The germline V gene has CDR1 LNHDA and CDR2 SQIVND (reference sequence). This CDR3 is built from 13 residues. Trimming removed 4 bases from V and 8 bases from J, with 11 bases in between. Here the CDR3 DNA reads TGTGCCAGTAGTAATCTGGGCTGGGAAAAACTGTTTTTT. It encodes CASSNLGWEKLFF.

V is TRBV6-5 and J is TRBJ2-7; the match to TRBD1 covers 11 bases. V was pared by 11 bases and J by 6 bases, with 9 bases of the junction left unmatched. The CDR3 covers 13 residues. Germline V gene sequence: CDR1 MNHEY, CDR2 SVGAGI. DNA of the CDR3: TGTGCCTCCAGGGACAGGGGGAAAGGCGAGCAGTACTTC. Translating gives CASRDRGKGEQYF.

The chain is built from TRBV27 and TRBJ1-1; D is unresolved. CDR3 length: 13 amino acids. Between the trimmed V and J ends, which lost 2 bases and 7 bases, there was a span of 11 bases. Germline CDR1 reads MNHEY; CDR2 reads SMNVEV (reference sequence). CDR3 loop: CASSLGIMREAFF. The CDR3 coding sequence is TGTGCCAGCAGTTTAGGGATCATGCGTGAAGCTTTCTTT.

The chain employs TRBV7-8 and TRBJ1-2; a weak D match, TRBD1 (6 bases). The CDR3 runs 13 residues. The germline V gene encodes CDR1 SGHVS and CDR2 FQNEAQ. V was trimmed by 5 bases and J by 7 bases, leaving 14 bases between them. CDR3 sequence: CASSQSPGVGYTF. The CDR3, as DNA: TGTGCCAGCAGCCAATCTCCAGGGGTTGGCTACACCTTC.

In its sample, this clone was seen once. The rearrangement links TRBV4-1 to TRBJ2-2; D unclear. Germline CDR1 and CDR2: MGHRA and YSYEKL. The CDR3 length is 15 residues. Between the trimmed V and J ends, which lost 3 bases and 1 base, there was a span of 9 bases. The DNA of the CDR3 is TGCGCCAGCAGCCACATTCGGAGGAACACCGGGGAGCTGTTTTTT. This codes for CASSHIRRNTGELFF.

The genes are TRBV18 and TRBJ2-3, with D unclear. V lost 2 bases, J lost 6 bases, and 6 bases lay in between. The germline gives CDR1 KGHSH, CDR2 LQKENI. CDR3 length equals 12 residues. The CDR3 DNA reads TGTGCCAGCTCACCAAACGAGGATACGCAGTATTTT. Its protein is CASSPNEDTQYF.

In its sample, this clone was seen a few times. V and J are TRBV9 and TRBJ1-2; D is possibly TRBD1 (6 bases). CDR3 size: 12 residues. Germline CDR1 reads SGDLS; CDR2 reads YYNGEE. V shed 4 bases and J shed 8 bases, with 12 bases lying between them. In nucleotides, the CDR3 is TGTGCCAGCAGCTCCGGGACAAGGGGCTACACCTTC. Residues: CASSSGTRGYTF.

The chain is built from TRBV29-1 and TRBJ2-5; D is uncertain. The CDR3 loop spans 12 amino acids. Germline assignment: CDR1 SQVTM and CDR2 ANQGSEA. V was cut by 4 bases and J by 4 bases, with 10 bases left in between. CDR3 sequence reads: CSVGDGTETQYF. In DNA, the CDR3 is TGCAGCGTTGGAGACGGCACAGAGACCCAGTACTTC.

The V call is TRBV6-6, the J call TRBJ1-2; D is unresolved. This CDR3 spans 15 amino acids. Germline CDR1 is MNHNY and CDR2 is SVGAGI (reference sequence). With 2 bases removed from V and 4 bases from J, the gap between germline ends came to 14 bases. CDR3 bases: TGTGCCAGCAGTTACCTGGGCGCAGGCTTCTATGGCTACACCTTC. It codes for CASSYLGAGFYGYTF.

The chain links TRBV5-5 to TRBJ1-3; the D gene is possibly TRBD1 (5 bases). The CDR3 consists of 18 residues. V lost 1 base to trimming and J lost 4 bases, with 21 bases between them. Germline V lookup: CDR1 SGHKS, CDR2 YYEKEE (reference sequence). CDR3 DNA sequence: TGTGCCAGCAGCTTGAGGGGCCCCGGGATGATCTGGGGAAACACCATATATTTT. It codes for CASSLRGPGMIWGNTIYF. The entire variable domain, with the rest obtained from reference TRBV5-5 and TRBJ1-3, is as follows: DAGVTQSPTHLIKTRGQQVTLRCSPISGHKSVSWYQQVLGQGPQFIFQYYEKEERGRGNFPDRFSARQFPNYSSELNVNALLLGDSALYLCASSLRGPGMIWGNTIYFGEGSWLTVV.

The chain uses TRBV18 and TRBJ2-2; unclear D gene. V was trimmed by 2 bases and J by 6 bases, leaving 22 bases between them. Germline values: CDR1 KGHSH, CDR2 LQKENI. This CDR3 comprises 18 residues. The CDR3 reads CASSPISFRSITPGELFF. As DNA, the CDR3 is TGTGCCAGCTCACCAATTAGCTTTCGTTCTATTACACCCGGGGAGCTGTTTTTT.

For the CDR3, the DNA is TGCGCCAGCAGCCAAGTCCGACAGTTTAGGGACGAGCAGTACTTC. It encodes CASSQVRQFRDEQYF. This rearrangement joins TRBV4-1 to TRBJ2-7; tentative D call: TRBD1 (5 bases). The CDR3 has 15 amino acids. In germline, CDR1 is MGHRA, CDR2 YSYEKL. The V gene lost 1 base and the J gene lost 5 bases, with 15 bases spanning the gap.

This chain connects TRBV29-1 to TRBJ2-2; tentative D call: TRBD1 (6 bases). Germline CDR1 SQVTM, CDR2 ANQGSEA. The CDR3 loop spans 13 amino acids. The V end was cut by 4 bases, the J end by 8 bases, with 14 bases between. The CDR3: CSVGYRAGGELFF. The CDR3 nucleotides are TGCAGCGTTGGTTACAGGGCCGGGGGGGAGCTGTTTTTT.

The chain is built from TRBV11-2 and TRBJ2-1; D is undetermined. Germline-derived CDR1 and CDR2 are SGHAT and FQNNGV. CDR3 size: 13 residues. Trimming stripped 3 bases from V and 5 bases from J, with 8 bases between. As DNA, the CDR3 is TGTGCCAGCAGCTTGCAGAGAAACAATGAGCAGTTCTTC. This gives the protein CASSLQRNNEQFF.

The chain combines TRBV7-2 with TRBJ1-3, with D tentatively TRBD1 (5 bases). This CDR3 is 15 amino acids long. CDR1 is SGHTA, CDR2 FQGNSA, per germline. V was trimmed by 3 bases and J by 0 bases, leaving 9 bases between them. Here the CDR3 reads CASSLAGNSGNTIYF. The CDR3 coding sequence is TGTGCCAGCAGCTTGGCAGGGAACTCTGGAAACACCATATATTTT.

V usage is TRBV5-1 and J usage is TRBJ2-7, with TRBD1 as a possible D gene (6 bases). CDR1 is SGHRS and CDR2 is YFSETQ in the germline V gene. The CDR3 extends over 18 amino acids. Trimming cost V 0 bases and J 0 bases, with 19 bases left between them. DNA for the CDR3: TGCGCCAGCAGCTTGGCCTTGACAGGCCTTCCACTCTCCTACGAGCAGTACTTC. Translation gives CASSLALTGLPLSYEQYF.

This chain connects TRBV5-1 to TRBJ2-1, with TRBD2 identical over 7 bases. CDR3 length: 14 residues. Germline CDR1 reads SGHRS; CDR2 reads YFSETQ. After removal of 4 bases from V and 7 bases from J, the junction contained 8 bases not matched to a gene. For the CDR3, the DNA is TGCGCCAGCAGCCCCTTTCGGGGAGGGAATGAGCAGTTCTTC. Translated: CASSPFRGGNEQFF.

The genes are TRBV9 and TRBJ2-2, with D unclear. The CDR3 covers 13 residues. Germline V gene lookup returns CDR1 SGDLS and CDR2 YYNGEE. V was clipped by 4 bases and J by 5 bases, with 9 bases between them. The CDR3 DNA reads TGTGCCAGCAGCCAAAGTGGGACCGGGGAGCTGTTTTTT. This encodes CASSQSGTGELFF.

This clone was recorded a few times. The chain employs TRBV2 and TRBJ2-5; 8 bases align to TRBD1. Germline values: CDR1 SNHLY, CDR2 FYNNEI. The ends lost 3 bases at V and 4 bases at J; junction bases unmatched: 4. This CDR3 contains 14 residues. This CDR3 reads CASSDRQGTETQYF. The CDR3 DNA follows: TGTGCCAGCAGTGACCGACAGGGGACAGAGACCCAGTACTTC.